These T cell receptor beta chains were read from a single sample in a study of regulatory T cells in long-lasting Graves disease. TCRdb passed the multiplex PCR reads through MiXCR, listing each CDR3 protein once. The table records 400,000 or so distinct CDR3 sequences, around 24% of them present only once. The material was peripheral blood mononuclear cells (PBMCs), obtained when the disease was refractory, from a patient treated with antithyroid drugs. The origin of the receptors is a female donor with Graves disease. Both conserved end residues are part of each CDR3. The D gene is left open where the match is weak. Only part of the rows carry a size: once, few, many, or a class if the clone is expanded.

TRBJ1-5,TRBV19,-,once,CASGGGQPQHF,TGTGCCAGTGGGGGAGGACAGCCCCAGCATTTT
TRBJ1-5,TRBV30,TRBD1,few,CAWSVWQGAGGNQPQHF,TGTGCCTGGAGTGTATGGCAGGGGGCTGGGGGCAATCAGCCCCAGCATTTT
TRBJ2-5,TRBV6-5,-,-,CASSYAALEETQYF,TGTGCCAGCAGTTACGCAGCCTTAGAAGAGACCCAGTACTTC
TRBJ2-7,TRBV15,-,many,CATSRDRGAGEQYF,TGTGCCACCAGCAGAGATCGGGGGGCGGGCGAGCAGTACTTC
TRBJ2-7,TRBV18,TRBD2,-,CASSPQTSGSYEQYF,TGTGCCAGCTCACCACAAACTAGCGGGAGCTACGAGCAGTACTTC
TRBJ2-7,TRBV10-2,TRBD1,many,CASSETPDRERNF,TGCGCCAGCAGTGAGACGCCGGACAGGGAAAGAAACTTC
TRBJ1-2,TRBV20-1,-,many,CSAQGLKDRYGYTF,TGCAGTGCTCAGGGTCTAAAAGATCGGTATGGCTACACCTTC
TRBJ2-5,TRBV24-1,TRBD1,many,CATSDWTGAGETQYF,TGTGCCACCAGTGATTGGACAGGGGCTGGAGAGACCCAGTACTTC
TRBJ2-1,TRBV7-8,TRBD1,many,CASSSWTGDEQFF,TGTGCCAGCAGCTCGTGGACAGGGGATGAGCAGTTCTTC
TRBJ1-2,TRBV3-1,-,few,CASSQDLGGEGGYTF,TGTGCCAGCAGCCAAGATCTTGGGGGGGAGGGTGGCTACACCTTC
TRBJ2-7,TRBV28,TRBD1,many,CASSPDRGSTYEQYF,TGTGCCAGCAGCCCCGACAGGGGTTCTACCTACGAGCAGTACTTC
TRBJ2-7,TRBV28,-,many,CASSPQRGGDYEQYF,TGTGCCAGCAGTCCCCAGAGGGGGGGGGACTACGAGCAGTACTTC
TRBJ2-7,TRBV30,-,-,CAWRSLAHYEQYF,TGTGCCTGGAGGAGTCTGGCCCACTACGAGCAGTACTTC
TRBJ1-2,TRBV19,TRBD1,few,CASQQGTRLGYTF,TGTGCCAGTCAACAGGGGACGAGGCTTGGCTACACCTTC
TRBJ2-7,TRBV20-1,-,many,CSARDSAGPYYEQYF,TGCAGTGCTAGAGATAGTGCGGGTCCATACTACGAGCAGTACTTC
TRBJ2-3,TRBV12-3/TRBV12-4,-,-,CASSLWGFGGDTQYF,TGTGCCAGCAGTTTGTGGGGGTTCGGGGGAGATACGCAGTATTTT
TRBJ2-7,TRBV20-1,TRBD1,-,CSARDSTEGTGDLYEQYF,TGCAGTGCTAGAGATTCTACAGAAGGGACAGGGGATTTGTACGAGCAGTACTTC
TRBJ2-5,TRBV19,TRBD2,-,CATTAGDLTQETQYF,TGTGCCACCACAGCGGGGGACTTGACACAAGAGACCCAGTACTTC
TRBJ1-3,TRBV6-1,-,-,CASSLVVDRASGNTIYF,TGTGCCAGCAGCCTCGTTGTTGACCGGGCCTCTGGAAACACCATATATTTT
TRBJ1-5,TRBV6-1,-,-,CASSLGAENQPQHF,TGTGCCAGCAGCCTAGGAGCGGAGAATCAGCCCCAGCATTTT
TRBJ1-4,TRBV7-2,TRBD1,-,CASSQTGGTEKLFF,TGTGCCAGCAGTCAGACAGGGGGGACGGAAAAACTGTTTTTT
TRBJ2-6,TRBV3-1,-,few,CASSWGKANVLTF,TGTGCCAGCAGCTGGGGGAAAGCCAACGTCCTGACTTTC
TRBJ2-3,TRBV6-4,-,-,CASSDSAGPPHTQYF,TGTGCCAGCAGTGACTCGGCGGGTCCTCCCCATACGCAGTATTTT
TRBJ1-1,TRBV7-2,-,-,CASSPSTAHEAFF,TGTGCCAGCAGCCCGTCGACCGCCCACGAAGCTTTCTTT
TRBJ2-7,TRBV2,-,many,CASSVSSSYEQYF,TGTGCCAGCAGTGTGAGCAGTTCCTACGAGCAGTACTTC
TRBJ2-3,TRBV7-2,-,few,CASSLTNPGTQYF,TGTGCCAGCAGCTTAACTAACCCGGGAACGCAGTATTTT
TRBJ2-5,TRBV7-9,TRBD2,-,CASTGGLAGGQETQYF,TGTGCCAGCACCGGTGGGCTAGCGGGAGGTCAAGAGACCCAGTACTTC
TRBJ2-7,TRBV29-1,-,few,CSVGMGSYEQYF,TGCAGCGTTGGCATGGGGTCCTACGAGCAGTACTTC
TRBJ2-3,TRBV12-3/TRBV12-4,-,few,CASSFSPAPDTQYF,TGTGCCAGCAGTTTTAGTCCAGCCCCAGATACGCAGTATTTT
TRBJ1-5,TRBV4-3,-,-,CASSPGVAGRNQPQHF,TGCGCCAGCAGCCCGGGAGTGGCAGGGAGAAATCAGCCCCAGCATTTT
TRBJ1-1,TRBV19,-,many,CASSPGDTEAFF,TGTGCCAGTAGTCCCGGAGACACTGAAGCTTTCTTT
TRBJ1-4,TRBV7-2,-,many,CASRPTGWRNEKLFF,TGTGCCAGCAGGCCTACAGGTTGGCGGAATGAAAAACTGTTTTTT
TRBJ1-5,TRBV30,-,many,CAWSVSTGNQPQHF,TGTGCCTGGAGTGTATCCACTGGCAATCAGCCCCAGCATTTT
TRBJ2-2,TRBV20-1,TRBD1,-,CSASRDRAIGELFF,TGCAGTGCTAGTAGGGACAGAGCAATCGGGGAGCTGTTTTTT
TRBJ1-2,TRBV5-6,-,-,CASSLARVGYTF,TGTGCCAGCAGCTTGGCGAGGGTTGGCTACACCTTC
TRBJ1-2,TRBV4-1,-,-,CASSQEGYTNYGYTF,TGCGCCAGCAGCCAAGAGGGATATACTAACTATGGCTACACCTTC
TRBJ2-2,TRBV20-1,-,-,CSALESGGELFF,TGCAGTGCTTTGGAGTCGGGCGGGGAGCTGTTTTTT
TRBJ2-1,TRBV12-3/TRBV12-4,-,once,CASSWGQNEQFF,TGTGCCAGCAGTTGGGGACAAAATGAGCAGTTCTTC
TRBJ2-7,TRBV7-2,-,-,CASSLGKASRLVMSYEQYF,TGTGCCAGCAGCTTAGGGAAGGCAAGCCGCTTAGTGATGTCCTACGAGCAGTACTTC
TRBJ2-2,TRBV10-3,-,-,CAISDPALATTGELFF,TGTGCCATCAGTGACCCCGCGCTAGCGACCACCGGGGAGCTGTTTTTT
TRBJ1-1,TRBV12-3/TRBV12-4,-,few,CASRPRGTEAFF,TGTGCCAGCAGGCCGCGGGGAACTGAAGCTTTCTTT
TRBJ1-1,TRBV19,-,-,CASSDPGLTEAFF,TGTGCCAGTAGTGACCCCGGCTTGACTGAAGCTTTCTTT
TRBJ1-5,TRBV2,-,-,CASSFSRSQPQHF,TGTGCCAGCAGTTTCAGCCGGAGTCAGCCCCAGCATTTT
TRBJ2-7,TRBV28,TRBD1,many,CASSSSGTGGNEQYF,TGTGCCAGCAGTTCGTCGGGGACAGGGGGGAACGAGCAGTACTTC
TRBJ1-2,TRBV7-2,TRBD1,few,CASSSTGTGGGYGYTF,TGTGCCAGCAGCTCCACCGGGACAGGGGGCGGCTATGGCTACACCTTC
TRBJ1-5,TRBV7-2,TRBD1,once,CASSVPGQGIYSNQPQHF,TGTGCCAGCAGCGTTCCGGGACAGGGCATTTATAGCAATCAGCCCCAGCATTTT
TRBJ1-1,TRBV6-5,-,many,CASSYSDPGSPTEAFF,TGTGCCAGCAGTTACTCGGATCCGGGGAGCCCCACTGAAGCTTTCTTT
TRBJ2-7,TRBV18,-,few,CASSPPSTYEQYF,TGTGCCAGCTCACCACCATCGACCTACGAGCAGTACTTC
TRBJ1-2,TRBV3-1,TRBD1,-,CASKGADYGYTF,TGTGCCAGCAAGGGGGCAGACTATGGCTACACCTTC
TRBJ2-7,TRBV7-2,TRBD2,many,CASSLGLAGTYEQYF,TGTGCCAGCAGCTTAGGGCTAGCGGGAACCTACGAGCAGTACTTC
TRBJ1-2,TRBV19,-,-,CASSRVAGVHGYTF,TGTGCCAGTAGCCGAGTAGCAGGGGTGCATGGCTACACCTTC
TRBJ2-7,TRBV9,-,-,CASSVGTGDEQYF,TGTGCCAGCAGCGTGGGGACTGGAGACGAGCAGTACTTC
TRBJ2-6,TRBV5-4,TRBD2,-,CASSPGLAGVGSGANVLTF,TGTGCCAGCAGCCCGGGACTAGCGGGAGTAGGCTCTGGGGCCAACGTCCTGACTTTC
TRBJ2-1,TRBV6-1,-,-,CASSERASAYNEQFF,TGTGCCAGCAGTGAACGGGCTAGCGCATACAATGAGCAGTTCTTC